This T cell receptor (beta chain) originates from a study of blood T cell repertoires in COVID-19. Overall study: The United States, Italy and Spain supplied acute and convalescent COVID-19 samples. From T cells, B-cell-depleted T cells, or PBMCs came the material, which was cDNA or gDNA.

The study assigned cohorts using participant-reported clinical history. This clone occurred once. Per the study methods: Amplifying reference gene primers gave estimates of nucleated cell counts. Using immunoSEQ multiplex PCR, the repertoire was profiled, and TCRdb retains in-frame clones only, with some absent. V, J and clone size are those of that table, while D and trimming were read from the DNA. The sample yields nearly 250,000 clones, over 75% seen once. Germline trimming cut 2 bases from V and 4 bases from J; bases unmatched to any gene: 7. Germline values: CDR1 MDHEN, CDR2 SYDVKM. The CDR3 spans 15 residues.

Sequenced sample: PBMCs or T cells enriched from blood (not recorded which). The rearrangement uses TRBV28 and TRBJ1-2; 7 positions match TRBD1. The TCR comes from a woman aged 50 to 60 with acute COVID-19. CDR3 bases: TGTGCCAGCAGTTTAACGGGCCCAGGGGGCTATGGCTACACCTTC. Its translation is CASSLTGPGGYGYTF.